The present T cell receptor beta chain was sequenced within a study of blood T cells in healthy people across ages. Study summary: When template switching was applied, about one barcoded beta molecule was captured per two T cells. Points from the study as a whole: Compared with aged donors, long-lived donors showed fewer expanded clones, suggesting selection.

Isolation of PBMCs gave at least 6 million cells per sample. Combining a sample-barcoded 5' primer with a J-beta primer mix, a second PCR ran for 7 to 11 cycles. Each CDR3 protein gets one entry after TCRdb re-called the 5' RACE reads with MiXCR. Seen here are roughly 1.7 million distinct CDR3 sequences, about 31% observed once, and the top ten hold about 10%. This clonotype was observed a few times. Antigen: not known. The ends were cut back, 5 bases at V and 0 bases at J, with 16 bases in the middle. Germline CDR1 SEHNR, CDR2 FQNEAQ (reference sequence). The CDR3 runs 16 residues. The V and J genes are TRBV7-9 and TRBJ2-5; no definite D call. This clonotype was obtained from a woman in her 30s in good health. The specimen sequenced was blood. The CDR3 DNA reads TGTGCCAGCAGCCCCCGGCCTTCCCCCAACCAAGAGACCCAGTACTTC. Residues: CASSPRPSPNQETQYF.